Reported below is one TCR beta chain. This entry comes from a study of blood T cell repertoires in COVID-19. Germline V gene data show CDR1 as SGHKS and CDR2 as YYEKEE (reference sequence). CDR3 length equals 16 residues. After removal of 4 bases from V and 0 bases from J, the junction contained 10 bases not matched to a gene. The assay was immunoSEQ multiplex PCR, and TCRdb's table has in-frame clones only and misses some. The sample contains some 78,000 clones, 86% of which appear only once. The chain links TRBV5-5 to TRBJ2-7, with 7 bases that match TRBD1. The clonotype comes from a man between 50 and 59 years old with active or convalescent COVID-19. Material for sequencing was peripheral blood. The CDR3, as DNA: TGTGCCAGCAGCCTGGCCGGGACAGCTAACTCCTACGAGCAGTACTTC. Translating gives CASSLAGTANSYEQYF.